A selection of T cell receptor beta chains follows, all from one sample in a study of T cell repertoires in cytomegalovirus infection. From the reads, TCRdb called clonotypes with MiXCR, one entry per CDR3 protein. The sample includes 510,000 or so distinct CDR3 sequences, about 30% seen only once; the top ten take over 10%. Sequencing input: PBMCs. Receptors originate from a human donor in good health (CMV status not recorded). Some clones in this sample may be carry-over from other donors' samples. CDR3s include the opening cysteine and the closing phenylalanine or tryptophan. D genes are given only for firm matches. Some rows mark clone size as missing; the rest say once, few, many or name a class of expanded clone.

j_gene: TRBJ2-5
abundance: few
v_gene: TRBV19
d_gene: NA
CDR3aa: CASSTQGTETQYF
CDR3nt: TGTGCCAGTAGTACTCAGGGGACGGAGACCCAGTACTTC

j_gene: TRBJ1-1
abundance: NA
v_gene: TRBV12-3/TRBV12-4
d_gene: NA
CDR3aa: CASRIGTVNTEAFF
CDR3nt: TGTGCCAGCAGGATTGGGACGGTGAACACTGAAGCTTTCTTT

j_gene: TRBJ2-3
abundance: once
v_gene: TRBV4-1
d_gene: NA
CDR3aa: CASSPGRGADPSTDTQYF
CDR3nt: TGCGCCAGCAGCCCTGGACGGGGAGCGGATCCTAGCACAGATACGCAGTATTTT

j_gene: TRBJ2-2
abundance: NA
v_gene: TRBV7-2
d_gene: NA
CDR3aa: CASSLLSGSNTGELFF
CDR3nt: TGTGCCAGCAGCTTACTGAGCGGATCGAACACCGGGGAGCTGTTTTTT

j_gene: TRBJ2-1
abundance: once
v_gene: TRBV5-5
d_gene: NA
CDR3aa: CASSTAGNPYNEQFF
CDR3nt: TGTGCCAGCAGCACTGCCGGGAATCCCTACAATGAGCAGTTCTTC

j_gene: TRBJ2-3
abundance: NA
v_gene: TRBV5-5
d_gene: TRBD1
CDR3aa: CASSTRDRETQYF
CDR3nt: TGTGCCAGCAGCACCCGGGACAGGGAAACGCAGTATTTT

j_gene: TRBJ2-5
abundance: NA
v_gene: TRBV19
d_gene: NA
CDR3aa: CASSIGHGAETQYF
CDR3nt: TGTGCCAGTAGTATCGGTCACGGGGCAGAGACCCAGTACTTC

j_gene: TRBJ2-5
abundance: NA
v_gene: TRBV20-1
d_gene: TRBD2
CDR3aa: CSARDRAGGLETQYF
CDR3nt: TGCAGTGCTAGAGATCGCGCGGGAGGATTGGAGACCCAGTACTTC

j_gene: TRBJ2-5
abundance: many
v_gene: TRBV7-8
d_gene: NA
CDR3aa: CASSSSDQETQYF
CDR3nt: TGTGCCAGCAGCTCTTCGGATCAAGAGACCCAGTACTTC

j_gene: TRBJ2-3
abundance: NA
v_gene: TRBV7-4
d_gene: TRBD2
CDR3aa: CASSLAPQRETTDTQYF
CDR3nt: TGTGCCAGCAGCTTAGCCCCCCAGCGGGAGACCACAGATACGCAGTATTTT

j_gene: TRBJ2-1
abundance: NA
v_gene: TRBV19
d_gene: NA
CDR3aa: CASSIVLDSLTYNEQFF
CDR3nt: TGTGCCAGTAGTATTGTCCTGGACTCACTAACATACAATGAGCAGTTCTTC

j_gene: TRBJ2-1
abundance: few
v_gene: TRBV12-3/TRBV12-4
d_gene: NA
CDR3aa: CASSLDRSNEQFF
CDR3nt: TGTGCCAGCAGCCTCGACAGATCCAATGAGCAGTTCTTC

j_gene: TRBJ2-3
abundance: many
v_gene: TRBV12-3/TRBV12-4
d_gene: TRBD2
CDR3aa: CASSFYQREKDTQYF
CDR3nt: TGTGCCAGCAGTTTCTACCAGCGGGAGAAGGATACGCAGTATTTT

j_gene: TRBJ2-7
abundance: once
v_gene: TRBV27
d_gene: NA
CDR3aa: CASSLSPQGAYEQYF
CDR3nt: TGTGCCAGCAGTTTATCGCCCCAGGGAGCATACGAGCAGTACTTC

j_gene: TRBJ2-5
abundance: NA
v_gene: TRBV5-4
d_gene: NA
CDR3aa: CASSSGDKETQNF
CDR3nt: TGTGCCAGCAGCTCAGGGGATAAGGAGACCCAGAACTTC

j_gene: TRBJ2-5
abundance: NA
v_gene: TRBV7-3
d_gene: TRBD1
CDR3aa: CASSSTNDRGKTQYF
CDR3nt: TGTGCCAGCAGCTCTACAAACGACAGGGGGAAGACCCAGTACTTC

j_gene: TRBJ1-2
abundance: NA
v_gene: TRBV3-1
d_gene: NA
CDR3aa: CASSPPGGYYGYTF
CDR3nt: TGTGCCAGCAGCCCGCCTGGGGGATACTATGGCTACACCTTC

j_gene: TRBJ2-1
abundance: many
v_gene: TRBV7-6
d_gene: TRBD2
CDR3aa: CASSGLAGNNEQFF
CDR3nt: TGTGCCAGCAGCGGACTAGCGGGGAACAATGAGCAGTTCTTC

j_gene: TRBJ2-1
abundance: few
v_gene: TRBV7-6
d_gene: NA
CDR3aa: CASSLVGGGGLDEQFF
CDR3nt: TGTGCCAGCAGCTTAGTTGGTGGGGGTGGTTTGGATGAGCAGTTCTTC

j_gene: TRBJ2-7
abundance: NA
v_gene: TRBV5-1
d_gene: TRBD2
CDR3aa: CASSFSGTATREQYF
CDR3nt: TGCGCCAGCAGCTTCAGCGGGACCGCAACAAGAGAGCAGTACTTC

j_gene: TRBJ2-1
abundance: NA
v_gene: TRBV11-3
d_gene: NA
CDR3aa: CASTTGTKNEQFF
CDR3nt: TGTGCCAGCACCACCGGGACCAAGAATGAGCAGTTCTTC

j_gene: TRBJ1-5
abundance: many
v_gene: TRBV19
d_gene: TRBD1
CDR3aa: CASSITGDQPQHF
CDR3nt: TGTGCCAGTAGTATCACAGGGGACCAGCCCCAGCATTTT

j_gene: TRBJ1-4
abundance: few
v_gene: TRBV20-1
d_gene: TRBD1
CDR3aa: CSVGRDRDEKLFF
CDR3nt: TGCAGTGTCGGACGGGACAGAGATGAAAAACTGTTTTTT

j_gene: TRBJ2-7
abundance: NA
v_gene: TRBV27
d_gene: NA
CDR3aa: CASRRGTYEQYF
CDR3nt: TGTGCCAGCAGAAGAGGGACCTACGAGCAGTACTTC

j_gene: TRBJ2-1
abundance: NA
v_gene: TRBV4-1
d_gene: TRBD2
CDR3aa: CASSQVSSGMYNEQFF
CDR3nt: TGCGCCAGCAGCCAAGTTTCCAGCGGGATGTACAATGAGCAGTTCTTC

j_gene: TRBJ2-3
abundance: few
v_gene: TRBV7-2
d_gene: NA
CDR3aa: CASSLMWRRTDTQYF
CDR3nt: TGTGCCAGCAGCTTAATGTGGCGGCGCACAGATACGCAGTATTTT

j_gene: TRBJ1-1
abundance: NA
v_gene: TRBV6-2/TRBV6-3
d_gene: NA
CDR3aa: CASSLPWQGGTEAFF
CDR3nt: TGTGCCAGCAGCCTACCCTGGCAGGGTGGAACTGAAGCTTTCTTT

j_gene: TRBJ2-1
abundance: few
v_gene: TRBV7-8
d_gene: NA
CDR3aa: CASSLALSAGPQNEQFF
CDR3nt: TGTGCCAGCAGCTTAGCCTTGTCAGCGGGTCCCCAAAATGAGCAGTTCTTC

j_gene: TRBJ1-1
abundance: NA
v_gene: TRBV6-5
d_gene: NA
CDR3aa: CASSYLRVNTEAFF
CDR3nt: TGTGCCAGCAGTTACTTGAGGGTCAACACTGAAGCTTTCTTT

j_gene: TRBJ2-2
abundance: many
v_gene: TRBV7-2
d_gene: TRBD2
CDR3aa: CASSSRLAGATGELFF
CDR3nt: TGTGCCAGCAGCTCCCGACTAGCGGGAGCCACCGGGGAGCTGTTTTTT

j_gene: TRBJ1-2
abundance: many
v_gene: TRBV7-6
d_gene: NA
CDR3aa: CASSLAQGDYGYTF
CDR3nt: TGTGCCAGCAGCTTAGCGCAGGGAGACTATGGCTACACCTTC

j_gene: TRBJ2-2
abundance: few
v_gene: TRBV7-2
d_gene: TRBD1
CDR3aa: CASSLEQGATGELFF
CDR3nt: TGTGCCAGCAGCTTAGAACAGGGGGCAACCGGGGAGCTGTTTTTT

j_gene: TRBJ2-1
abundance: many
v_gene: TRBV12-3/TRBV12-4
d_gene: NA
CDR3aa: CATPYNEQFF
CDR3nt: TGTGCCACACCCTACAATGAGCAGTTCTTC

j_gene: TRBJ1-2
abundance: NA
v_gene: TRBV20-1
d_gene: NA
CDR3aa: CSAPIGVIYGYTF
CDR3nt: TGCAGTGCTCCAATCGGGGTGATCTATGGCTACACCTTC

j_gene: TRBJ2-3
abundance: NA
v_gene: TRBV5-8
d_gene: NA
CDR3aa: CASAVYREGYTQYF
CDR3nt: TGTGCCAGTGCGGTTTACAGGGAGGGGTATACGCAGTATTTT

j_gene: TRBJ1-1
abundance: few
v_gene: TRBV12-3/TRBV12-4
d_gene: NA
CDR3aa: CASSSRMGTNTEAFF
CDR3nt: TGTGCCAGCAGTTCCCGAATGGGAACGAACACTGAAGCTTTCTTT

j_gene: TRBJ2-3
abundance: few
v_gene: TRBV7-9
d_gene: NA
CDR3aa: CASSFAKWDGVDTQYF
CDR3nt: TGTGCCAGCAGCTTCGCAAAGTGGGATGGGGTAGATACGCAGTATTTT

j_gene: TRBJ1-2
abundance: NA
v_gene: TRBV12-3/TRBV12-4
d_gene: NA
CDR3aa: CASSLDTSYTF
CDR3nt: TGTGCCAGCAGTTTGGACACAAGCTACACCTTC

j_gene: TRBJ1-4
abundance: many
v_gene: TRBV7-2
d_gene: TRBD1
CDR3aa: CASSLKPNRGRNEKLFF
CDR3nt: TGTGCCAGCAGCTTAAAGCCAAACAGGGGAAGAAATGAAAAACTGTTTTTT

j_gene: TRBJ1-1
abundance: NA
v_gene: TRBV29-1
d_gene: NA
CDR3aa: CSVVEGWKDTEAFF
CDR3nt: TGCAGCGTTGTTGAGGGTTGGAAGGACACTGAAGCTTTCTTT

j_gene: TRBJ1-1
abundance: NA
v_gene: TRBV6-6
d_gene: NA
CDR3aa: CASSRSGRAFF
CDR3nt: TGTGCCAGCAGTCGCTCAGGGAGGGCTTTCTTT

j_gene: TRBJ2-1
abundance: NA
v_gene: TRBV18
d_gene: NA
CDR3aa: CASSPLGREQFF
CDR3nt: TGTGCCAGCTCACCACTGGGACGAGAGCAGTTCTTC

j_gene: TRBJ1-5
abundance: NA
v_gene: TRBV6-5
d_gene: NA
CDR3aa: CASSGQSGNQPQHF
CDR3nt: TGTGCCAGCAGTGGACAGTCGGGCAATCAGCCCCAGCATTTT

j_gene: TRBJ2-4
abundance: few
v_gene: TRBV11-2
d_gene: NA
CDR3aa: CASSFGGPRFAKNIQYF
CDR3nt: TGTGCCAGCAGCTTCGGCGGGCCGCGGTTTGCCAAAAACATTCAGTACTTC

j_gene: TRBJ2-7
abundance: few
v_gene: TRBV27
d_gene: TRBD2
CDR3aa: CASSLERLAGVYEQYF
CDR3nt: TGTGCCAGCAGTTTAGAGCGACTAGCGGGAGTCTACGAGCAGTACTTC

j_gene: TRBJ2-2
abundance: NA
v_gene: TRBV27
d_gene: NA
CDR3aa: CASRRRNLVAGELFF
CDR3nt: TGTGCCAGCCGTAGGCGGAACCTCGTAGCCGGGGAGCTGTTTTTT

j_gene: TRBJ2-2
abundance: NA
v_gene: TRBV4-3
d_gene: NA
CDR3aa: CASSQETGLGGLFF
CDR3nt: TGCGCCAGCAGCCAAGAAACCGGGTTAGGGGGGCTGTTTTTT

j_gene: TRBJ1-5
abundance: few
v_gene: TRBV6-2/TRBV6-3
d_gene: TRBD1
CDR3aa: CASSYPPGTGDFNQPQHF
CDR3nt: TGTGCCAGCAGTTACCCGCCGGGGACAGGGGATTTCAATCAGCCCCAGCATTTT

j_gene: TRBJ1-6
abundance: NA
v_gene: TRBV6-5
d_gene: TRBD1
CDR3aa: CASSRTGPFEPLHF
CDR3nt: TGTGCCAGCAGCAGGACAGGGCCTTTTGAACCCCTCCACTTT

j_gene: TRBJ2-1
abundance: few
v_gene: TRBV7-2
d_gene: TRBD2
CDR3aa: CASSLEGLAGFEQFF
CDR3nt: TGTGCCAGCAGCTTAGAGGGACTAGCGGGCTTTGAGCAGTTCTTC

j_gene: TRBJ2-2
abundance: NA
v_gene: TRBV6-2/TRBV6-3
d_gene: TRBD1
CDR3aa: CASSRILRGLYSGELFF
CDR3nt: TGTGCCAGCAGCCGAATCCTCAGGGGGCTGTACAGCGGGGAGCTGTTTTTT

j_gene: TRBJ2-3
abundance: NA
v_gene: TRBV4-1
d_gene: NA
CDR3aa: CASSQEPVLTDTQYF
CDR3nt: TGCGCCAGCAGCCAAGAACCGGTACTCACAGATACGCAGTATTTT

j_gene: TRBJ2-3
abundance: NA
v_gene: TRBV7-6
d_gene: TRBD2
CDR3aa: CASSSGLAGVKDTQYF
CDR3nt: TGTGCCAGCAGCTCCGGACTAGCGGGAGTTAAAGATACGCAGTATTTT

j_gene: TRBJ1-2
abundance: few
v_gene: TRBV20-1
d_gene: NA
CDR3aa: CSAQDSSYGYTF
CDR3nt: TGCAGTGCTCAGGACAGTAGCTATGGCTACACCTTC